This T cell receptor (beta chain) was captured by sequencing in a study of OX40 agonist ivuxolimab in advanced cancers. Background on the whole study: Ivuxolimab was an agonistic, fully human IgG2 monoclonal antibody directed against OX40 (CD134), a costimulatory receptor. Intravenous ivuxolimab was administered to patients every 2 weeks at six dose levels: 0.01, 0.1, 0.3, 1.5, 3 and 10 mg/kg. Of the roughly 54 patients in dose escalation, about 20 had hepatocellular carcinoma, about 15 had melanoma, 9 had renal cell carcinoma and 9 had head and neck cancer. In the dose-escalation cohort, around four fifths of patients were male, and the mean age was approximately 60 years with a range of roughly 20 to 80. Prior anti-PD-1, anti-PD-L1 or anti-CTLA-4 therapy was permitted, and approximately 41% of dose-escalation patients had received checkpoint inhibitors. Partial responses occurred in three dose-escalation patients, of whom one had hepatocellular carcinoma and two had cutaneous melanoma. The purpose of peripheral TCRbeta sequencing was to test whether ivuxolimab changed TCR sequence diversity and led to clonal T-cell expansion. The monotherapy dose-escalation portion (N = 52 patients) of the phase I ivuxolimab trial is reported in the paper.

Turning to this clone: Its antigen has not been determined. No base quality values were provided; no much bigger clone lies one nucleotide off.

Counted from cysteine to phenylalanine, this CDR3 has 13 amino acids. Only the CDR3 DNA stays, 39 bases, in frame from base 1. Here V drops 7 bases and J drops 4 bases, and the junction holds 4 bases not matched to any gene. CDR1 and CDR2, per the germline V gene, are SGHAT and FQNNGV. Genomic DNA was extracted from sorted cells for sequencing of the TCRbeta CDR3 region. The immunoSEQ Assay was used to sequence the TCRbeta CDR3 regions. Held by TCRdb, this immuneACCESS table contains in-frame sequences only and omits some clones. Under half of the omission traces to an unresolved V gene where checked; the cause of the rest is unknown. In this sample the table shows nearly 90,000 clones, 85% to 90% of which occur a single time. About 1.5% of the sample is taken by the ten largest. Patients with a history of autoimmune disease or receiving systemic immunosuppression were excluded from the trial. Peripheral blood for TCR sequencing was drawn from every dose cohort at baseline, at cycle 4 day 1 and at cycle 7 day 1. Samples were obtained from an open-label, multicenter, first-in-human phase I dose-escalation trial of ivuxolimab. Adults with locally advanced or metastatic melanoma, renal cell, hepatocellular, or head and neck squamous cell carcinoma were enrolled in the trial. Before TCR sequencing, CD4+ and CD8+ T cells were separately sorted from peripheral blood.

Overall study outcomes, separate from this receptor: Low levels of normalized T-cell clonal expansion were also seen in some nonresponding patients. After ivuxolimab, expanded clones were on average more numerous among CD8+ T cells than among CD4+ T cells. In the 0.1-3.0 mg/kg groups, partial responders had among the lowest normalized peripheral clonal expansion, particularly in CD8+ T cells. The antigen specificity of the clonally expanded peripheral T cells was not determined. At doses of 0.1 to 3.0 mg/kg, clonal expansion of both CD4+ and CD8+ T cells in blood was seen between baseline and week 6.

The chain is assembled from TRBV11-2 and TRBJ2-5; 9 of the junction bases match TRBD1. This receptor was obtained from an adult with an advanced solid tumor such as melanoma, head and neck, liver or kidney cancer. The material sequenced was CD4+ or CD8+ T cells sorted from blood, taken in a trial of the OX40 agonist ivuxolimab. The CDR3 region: CASIGTGRETQYF. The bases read TGTGCCAGCATCGGGACAGGGAGAGAGACCCAGTACTTC.